These T cell receptor beta chains were read from a single sample in a study of metastatic and nonmetastatic thyroid tumors. TCRdb ran MiXCR on the PCR reads. This sample has thousands of clones, with approximately 40% found just once. Material: tumor tissue. Receptor source: a female donor with papillary thyroid cancer or a benign thyroid nodule (not recorded which). Some clones in this sample may be carry-over from other donors' samples. Both conserved end residues are part of each CDR3.

j_gene: TRBJ2-1
v_gene: TRBV12-3/TRBV12-4
CDR3aa: CASSQGQYNEQFF

j_gene: TRBJ2-3
v_gene: TRBV2
CDR3aa: CASREVSTDTQYF

j_gene: TRBJ1-6
v_gene: TRBV20-1
CDR3aa: CSARPHPNSPLHF

j_gene: TRBJ1-1
v_gene: TRBV29-1
CDR3aa: CSVEEGAAFF

j_gene: TRBJ2-1
v_gene: TRBV18
CDR3aa: CASSATGTSGPNEQFF

j_gene: TRBJ1-4
v_gene: TRBV2
CDR3aa: CASSGTGTEKLFF

j_gene: TRBJ2-6
v_gene: TRBV28
CDR3aa: CASKTGGGSNFLTF

j_gene: TRBJ1-3
v_gene: TRBV11-1
CDR3aa: CASSLEPGQGSSGNTIYF

j_gene: TRBJ2-1
v_gene: TRBV10-3
CDR3aa: CAISAPRGSGSGDEQFF

j_gene: TRBJ1-6
v_gene: TRBV5-5
CDR3aa: CASSMGGNPPLHF

j_gene: TRBJ2-1
v_gene: TRBV4-2
CDR3aa: CASSQGGWDEQFF

j_gene: TRBJ1-6
v_gene: TRBV6-1
CDR3aa: CASSRDREISSPLHF

j_gene: TRBJ2-1
v_gene: TRBV20-1
CDR3aa: CSAEFPSGHNEQFF

j_gene: TRBJ2-7
v_gene: TRBV7-9
CDR3aa: CASSLVGESYEQYF

j_gene: TRBJ1-3
v_gene: TRBV4-1
CDR3aa: CASSQDVPPGNTIYF

j_gene: TRBJ2-7
v_gene: TRBV28
CDR3aa: CANSFLLAGGRSSYEQYF

j_gene: TRBJ2-3
v_gene: TRBV7-2
CDR3aa: CASSLAGVRTDTQYF

j_gene: TRBJ1-2
v_gene: TRBV29-1
CDR3aa: CSAMTELYGYTF

j_gene: TRBJ2-1
v_gene: TRBV20-1
CDR3aa: CSARDRDFSYNEQFF